These 28 T cell receptor beta chains share one sample of origin, sequenced in a study of blood T cell repertoires in COVID-19. Repertoires were generated with immunoSEQ multiplex PCR, while TCRdb's copy carries only in-frame clones and drops some. The sample contains 200,000 to 300,000 clones, 80% to 85% of which appear only once. The source material was peripheral blood. The receptor set was obtained from a man aged 55 to 70 with acute or convalescent COVID-19.

The gene calls are TRBV7-3 and TRBJ2-2, with 8 nucleotides matching TRBD2. V lost 5 bases and J lost 5; bases outside the gene matches: 10. This CDR3 region has 16 residues. Germline V gene lookup returns CDR1 SGHTA and CDR2 FQGTGA. CDR3 residues: CASSPSGTRSTGELFF. The CDR3 nucleotides read TGTGCCAGCAGCCCCTCCGGGACTAGAAGTACCGGGGAGCTGTTTTTT.

The V gene is TRBV5-6, the J gene TRBJ1-2, with D possibly TRBD1 on 6 matching bases. Germline lookup yields CDR1 SGHDT and CDR2 YYEEEE. The CDR3 totals 14 residues. Trimming removed 2 bases from V and 7 bases from J, with 15 bases in between. DNA of the CDR3: TGTGCCAGCAGCTTACAGGGAGACTGGGGTGGCTACACCTTC. Translated, it gives CASSLQGDWGGYTF. Combining the CDR3 with reference TRBV5-6 and TRBJ1-2 gives the whole variable domain DAGVTQSPTHLIKTRGQQVTLRCSPKSGHDTVSWYQQALGQGPQFIFQYYEEEERQRGNFPDRFSGHQFPNYSSELNVNALLLGDSALYLCASSLQGDWGGYTFGSGTRLTVV.

This clone was counted a single time. The chain couples TRBV7-2 to TRBJ1-2; TRBD1 is a possible D gene (5 bases). The CDR3 has 13 amino acids. Germline V lookup: CDR1 SGHTA, CDR2 FQGNSA. The V end was cut by 5 bases, the J end by 7 bases, with 14 bases between. The DNA of the CDR3 is TGTGCCAGCAGCCCTCGGTGGGGCTCTGGCTACACCTTC. This translates into CASSPRWGSGYTF. Full variable domain (missing parts from reference TRBV7-2 and TRBJ1-2): GAGVSQSPSNKVTEKGKDVELRCDPISGHTALYWYRQSLGQGLEFLIYFQGNSAPDKSGLPSDRFSAERTGGSVSTLTIQRTQQEDSAVYLCASSPRWGSGYTFGSGTRLTVV.

The V and J genes are TRBV21-1 and TRBJ1-2; TRBD1 is the table's D call and was not checked against the DNA. TRBV21-1 is reported as a pseudogene. This CDR3 contains 16 residues. The DNA for the CDR3 is TGTGCCAGCCCCCCGGGACAGGGGCTATCTAACTATGGCTACACCTTC. As protein: CASPPGQGLSNYGYTF.

The chain has TRBV5-1 and TRBJ2-3, with D uncertain. The CDR3 loop spans 15 amino acids. The germline V gene has CDR1 SGHRS and CDR2 YFSETQ. Trimming pared 0 bases from V and 2 bases from J, leaving 10 bases between. The DNA of the CDR3 is TGCGCCAGCAGCTTGGGCCAGTTTATCACAGATACGCAGTATTTT. Encoded protein: CASSLGQFITDTQYF.

The rearrangement uses TRBV5-5 and TRBJ2-7; D may be TRBD2 (6 bases). The V end lost 1 base, the J end lost 7 bases, and 18 bases lay between the germline ends. The CDR3 spans 15 residues. In germline, CDR1 is SGHKS, CDR2 YYEKEE (reference sequence). CDR3 sequence (DNA): TGTGCCAGCAGCTTGAGGTTTGGGACTCATGGAGAGCAGTACTTC. Amino acid sequence: CASSLRFGTHGEQYF.

The genes are TRBV11-1 and TRBJ1-3; D might be TRBD1 (5 bases). The CDR3 totals 15 residues. The germline gives CDR1 SGHAT, CDR2 FQDESV (reference sequence). Trimming cost V 3 bases and J 0 bases, with 9 bases left between them. Here the CDR3 reads CASSFGGTSGNTIYF. CDR3 nucleotide sequence: TGTGCCAGCAGCTTCGGGGGGACCTCTGGAAACACCATATATTTT.

Written as DNA, the CDR3 is TGTGCCAGCAGTCCCCAGACAGGGAACACTGAAGCTTTCTTT. This encodes CASSPQTGNTEAFF. The V and J genes are TRBV6-4 and TRBJ1-1; tentative D call: TRBD1 (6 bases). Deletions cut 5 bases from V and 1 base from J, with 11 bases between. From germline, CDR1 is MRHNA and CDR2 SNTAGT. The CDR3 is 14 residues long.

The chain recombines TRBV3-1 (or the pseudogene TRBV3-2) with TRBJ1-1; TRBD1 matches at 10 bases. The CDR3 contains 16 residues. Germline V gene data show CDR1 as LGHDT and CDR2 as YNNKEL (reference sequence). Trimming took 6 bases from V and 1 from J; bases not matched to a gene: 8. CDR3 sequence (DNA): TGTGCCAGCAGTCCCCGGGACAGGGGTGGGAACACTGAAGCTTTCTTT. Translated: CASSPRDRGGNTEAFF.

V usage is TRBV3-1 (or the pseudogene TRBV3-2) and J usage is TRBJ2-3, with D possibly being TRBD1 (5 bases). The CDR3 sequence is 17 residues long. Between the trimmed V and J ends, which lost 0 bases and 0 bases, there was a span of 13 bases. Germline CDR1 and CDR2: LGHDT and YNNKEL (reference sequence). Written as DNA, the CDR3 is TGTGCCAGCAGCCAAGATGAAGCAGGGATTAGCACAGATACGCAGTATTTT. This codes for CASSQDEAGISTDTQYF.

J is TRBJ1-6 and V is TRBV6-5; no reliable D call. Trimming left V 2 bases short and J 11 bases short, with 13 bases between. Germline loops: CDR1 MNHEY, CDR2 SVGAGI. The CDR3 is 14 residues long. CDR3 amino acids: CASSYRSTKAPLHF. CDR3 bases: TGTGCCAGCAGTTACAGGAGTACCAAAGCACCCCTCCACTTT.

The chain couples TRBV7-3 to TRBJ2-5; TRBD2 agrees at 15 bases. The CDR3 loop spans 14 amino acids. In germline, CDR1 is SGHTA, CDR2 FQGTGA. The trim removed 4 bases at V and 11 bases at J, leaving 5 bases unmatched. The CDR3 sequence: CASSSGLAGGSQYF. The CDR3 region has the DNA TGTGCCAGCAGCTCGGGACTAGCGGGGGGTTCTCAGTACTTC.

CDR3 DNA: TGTGCCAGCAGTCCCGGGTGGGAGTCGTACGAGCAGTACTTC. Translating it yields CASSPGWESYEQYF. The gene calls are TRBV7-2 and TRBJ2-7; D is perhaps TRBD2 (5 bases). Trimming stripped 6 bases from V and 4 bases from J, with 16 bases between. The length of the CDR3 is 14 residues. Germline V lookup: CDR1 SGHTA, CDR2 FQGNSA.

This chain connects TRBV5-6 to TRBJ1-2; 7 bases fit TRBD1. After removal of 4 bases from V and 4 bases from J, the junction contained 4 bases not matched to a gene. In germline, CDR1 is SGHDT, CDR2 YYEEEE. The CDR3 runs to 13 residues. CDR3 protein: CASSVDRIYGYTF. Written as DNA, the CDR3 is TGTGCCAGCAGCGTGGACAGGATCTATGGCTACACCTTC.

This chain joins TRBV4-3 and TRBJ2-1; TRBD2 aligns across 9 bases. From germline, CDR1 is LGHNA and CDR2 YSLEER. CDR3 size: 17 residues. Trimming removed 1 base from V and 2 bases from J; junction bases left unmatched: 6. The CDR3 DNA reads TGCGCCAGCAGCCAAGGCGGCGGGAGGGCCGCCTACAATGAGCAGTTCTTC. Amino acid sequence: CASSQGGGRAAYNEQFF.

CDR3 coding DNA: TGCGCCAGCAGCGCACCGGGACAGGTTTACGAGCAGTACTTC. Its translation is CASSAPGQVYEQYF. The chain carries TRBV4-1 and TRBJ2-7; 8 bases agree with TRBD1. The germline CDR1 and CDR2 sequences are MGHRA and YSYEKL. With V trimmed by 5 bases and J by 4 bases, 7 bases remained unmatched. This CDR3 spans 14 amino acids.

The J gene is TRBJ2-5, the V gene TRBV9, with 7 bases lining up with TRBD2. Germline V lookup: CDR1 SGDLS, CDR2 YYNGEE. Trimming cost V 3 bases and J 4 bases; bases outside gene matches: 12. This CDR3 is built from 16 residues. The CDR3 spells CASSAGLGVGRETQYF. CDR3 sequence (DNA): TGTGCCAGCAGCGCCGGACTAGGGGTCGGGCGAGAGACCCAGTACTTC.

This chain uses TRBV7-2 with TRBJ1-6, with 10 bases aligning to TRBD1. Germline V gene lookup returns CDR1 SGHTA and CDR2 FQGNSA. The ends lost 4 bases at V and 10 bases at J; junction bases unmatched: 16. This CDR3 comprises 18 residues. The CDR3 region is CASSYGTGVRLLASPLHF. CDR3 nucleotide sequence: TGTGCCAGCAGCTACGGGACAGGGGTTCGATTGTTAGCCTCACCCCTCCACTTT.

V is TRBV9 and J is TRBJ2-3; 16 bases are a match to TRBD2. The CDR3 is 18 residues long. Trimming took 1 base from V and 6 from J; bases not matched to a gene: 8. From germline, CDR1 is SGDLS and CDR2 YYNGEE. The CDR3 protein is CASSVLGTSGGAFDTQYF. The CDR3, as DNA: TGTGCCAGCAGCGTATTGGGGACTAGCGGGGGGGCCTTTGATACGCAGTATTTT.

The genes are TRBV5-4 and TRBJ2-1, with TRBD2 matching over 10 bases. The CDR3 extends over 15 amino acids. V shed 1 base, J shed 15 bases, and the junction held 13 bases outside the gene matches. Per germline, CDR1 SGHNT and CDR2 YYREEE (reference sequence). The CDR3 region is CASSLSFDLAGESFF. CDR3 DNA: TGTGCCAGCAGCTTGAGCTTCGATCTAGCGGGAGAGTCGTTCTTC.

The DNA for the CDR3 is TGTGCCAGCAGTCCCCACCGGGACAGGGGTGGGGAGACCCAGTACTTC. Translating it yields CASSPHRDRGGETQYF. This sequence joins TRBV27 and TRBJ2-5, with 10 bases identical to TRBD1. This CDR3 is built from 16 residues. J gave up 5 bases and V 5 bases, and 11 bases lay outside the gene matches. Germline V gene lookup returns CDR1 MNHEY and CDR2 SMNVEV (reference sequence).

This chain connects TRBV4-1 to TRBJ2-1, with D unclear. V was shortened by 1 base and J by 0 bases, with 7 bases between the two germline ends. Looked up from germline, CDR1 is MGHRA and CDR2 is YSYEKL. This CDR3 has 15 amino acids. For the CDR3, the DNA is TGCGCCAGCAGCCAAGCTTCTAGCTCCTACAATGAGCAGTTCTTC. Amino acid sequence: CASSQASSSYNEQFF.

The rearrangement uses TRBV7-8 and TRBJ2-7; 7 nucleotides match TRBD1. The CDR3 consists of 13 residues. Germline CDR1 reads SGHVS; CDR2 reads FQNEAQ. Losses at the gene ends were 5 bases for V and 4 bases for J; bases not matched to a gene: 5. CDR3 in amino acids: CASSRDRSYEQYF. The CDR3, as DNA: TGTGCCAGCAGCCGGGACAGATCTTACGAGCAGTACTTC. Full variable domain (rest looked up from reference TRBV7-8 and TRBJ2-7): GAGVSQSPRYKVAKRGQDVALRCDPISGHVSLFWYQQALGQGPEFLTYFQNEAQLDKSGLPSDRFFAERPEGSVSTLKIQRTQQEDSAVYLCASSRDRSYEQYFGPGTRLTVT.

This sequence joins TRBV19 and TRBJ1-2; D is possibly TRBD1 (6 bases). The germline CDR1 and CDR2 sequences are LNHDA and SQIVND (reference sequence). With 3 bases removed from V and 8 bases from J, the gap between germline ends came to 16 bases. CDR3 length equals 14 residues. CDR3 residues: CASSIGQHARGYTF. For the CDR3, the DNA is TGTGCCAGTAGTATTGGACAGCATGCCCGAGGCTACACCTTC.

V is TRBV10-3 and J is TRBJ2-1; maybe TRBD2 (6 bases). Trimming removed 4 bases from V and 2 bases from J, with 9 bases in between. CDR1 ENHRY and CDR2 SYGVKD come from the germline V gene. This CDR3 region has 14 residues. In nucleotides, the CDR3 is TGTGCCATCAGTGGTACGGGGGCCTACAATGAGCAGTTCTTC. This sequence encodes CAISGTGAYNEQFF.

The J gene is TRBJ2-7, the V gene TRBV10-3, with 11 positions matching TRBD2. The V segment lost 2 bases and the J segment 0 bases; nucleotides outside the gene matches: 3. Germline lookup yields CDR1 ENHRY and CDR2 SYGVKD. This CDR3 comprises 16 residues. The CDR3 coding sequence is TGTGCCATCAGTGAGGGGCTAGCGGGGGGCTCCTACGAGCAGTACTTC. It specifies CAISEGLAGGSYEQYF.

The chain couples TRBV4-3 to TRBJ1-6; 7 bases are a match to TRBD1. V gave up 1 base and J gave up 7 bases; unmatched junction bases: 7. The CDR3 runs 16 residues. Germline V lookup: CDR1 LGHNA, CDR2 YSLEER. Here the CDR3 reads CASSQGVGGMNSPLHF. As DNA, the CDR3 is TGCGCCAGCAGCCAAGGCGTAGGGGGCATGAATTCACCCCTCCACTTT.

V and J are TRBV3-1 (or the pseudogene TRBV3-2) and TRBJ2-7; 9 bases are a match to TRBD2. Trimming removed 4 bases from V and 3 bases from J; junction bases left unmatched: 7. Germline lookup yields CDR1 LGHDT and CDR2 YNNKEL (reference sequence). The CDR3 covers 15 residues. CDR3 coding DNA: TGTGCCAGCAGCCCACCCGGGACTAGCCACTACGAGCAGTACTTC. Protein: CASSPPGTSHYEQYF.